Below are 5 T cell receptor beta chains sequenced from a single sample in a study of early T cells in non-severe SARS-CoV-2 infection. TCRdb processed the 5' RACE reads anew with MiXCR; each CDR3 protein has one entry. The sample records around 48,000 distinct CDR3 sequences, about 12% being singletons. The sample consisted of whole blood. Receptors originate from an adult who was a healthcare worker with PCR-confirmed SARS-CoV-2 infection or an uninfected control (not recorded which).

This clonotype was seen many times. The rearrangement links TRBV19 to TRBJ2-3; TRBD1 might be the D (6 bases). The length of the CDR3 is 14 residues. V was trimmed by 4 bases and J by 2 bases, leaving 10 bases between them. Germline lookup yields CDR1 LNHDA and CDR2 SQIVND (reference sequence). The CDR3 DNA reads TGTGCCAGTAGTAACACAGGGACCACAGATACGCAGTATTTT. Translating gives CASSNTGTTDTQYF.

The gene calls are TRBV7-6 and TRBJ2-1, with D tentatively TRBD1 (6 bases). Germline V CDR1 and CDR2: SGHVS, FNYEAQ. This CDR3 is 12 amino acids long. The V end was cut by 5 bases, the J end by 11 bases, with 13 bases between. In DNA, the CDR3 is TGTGCCAGCAGCAATAACAGGGTACAGCAGTTCTTC. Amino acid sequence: CASSNNRVQQFF. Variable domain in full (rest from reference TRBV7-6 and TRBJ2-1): GAGVSQSPRYKVTKRGQDVALRCDPISGHVSLYWYRQALGQGPEFLTYFNYEAQQDKSGLPNDRFSAERPEGSISTLTIQRTEQRDSAMYRCASSNNRVQQFFGPGTRLTVL.

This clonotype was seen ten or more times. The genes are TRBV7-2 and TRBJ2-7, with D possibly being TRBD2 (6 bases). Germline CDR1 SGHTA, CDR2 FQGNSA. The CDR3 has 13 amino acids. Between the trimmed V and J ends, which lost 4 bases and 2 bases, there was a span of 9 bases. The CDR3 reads CASSSGRAYEQYF. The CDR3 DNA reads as TGTGCCAGCAGCTCCGGGAGAGCCTACGAGCAGTACTTC.

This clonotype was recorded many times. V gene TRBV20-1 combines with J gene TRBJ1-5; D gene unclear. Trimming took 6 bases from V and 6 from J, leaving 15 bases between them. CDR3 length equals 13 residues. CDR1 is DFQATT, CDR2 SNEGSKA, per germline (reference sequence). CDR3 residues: CSAQRSRRQPQHF. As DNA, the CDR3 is TGCAGTGCCCAAAGGTCGCGACGTCAGCCCCAGCATTTT.

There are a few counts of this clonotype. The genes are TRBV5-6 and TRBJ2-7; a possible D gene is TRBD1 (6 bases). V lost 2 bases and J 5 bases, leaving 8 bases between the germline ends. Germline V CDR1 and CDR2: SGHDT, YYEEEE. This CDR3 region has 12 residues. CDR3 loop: CASSFEGDEQYF. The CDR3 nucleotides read TGTGCCAGCAGCTTCGAGGGGGACGAGCAGTACTTC. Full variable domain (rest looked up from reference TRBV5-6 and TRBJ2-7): DAGVTQSPTHLIKTRGQQVTLRCSPKSGHDTVSWYQQALGQGPQFIFQYYEEEERQRGNFPDRFSGHQFPNYSSELNVNALLLGDSALYLCASSFEGDEQYFGPGTRLTVT.